These 23 T cell receptor beta chains were sequenced from one sample in a study of beta chain features in type 1 diabetes. Their specific antigens are unknown. Study-level results: Significant though moderate, a shortening of TCRB CDR3s appeared in all four CD4+ subsets of Type 1 diabetes patients.

Every bit of the isolated RNA underwent reverse transcription, so sequencing read expressed TCRB transcripts. Generated by immunoSEQ multiplex PCR, the TCRdb table keeps only in-frame clones and is missing some. The repertoire holds 600,000 to 700,000 clones, with around 12% as singletons. The sample consisted of naive CD4+ T cells from blood. The source of these receptors is a man in his thirties or forties with type 1 diabetes.

The chain links TRBV14 to TRBJ1-1, with D unresolved. Germline lookup yields CDR1 SGHDN and CDR2 FVKESK. The CDR3 is made up of 14 amino acids. The ends were cut back, 3 bases at V and 5 bases at J, with 13 bases in the middle. This CDR3 reads CASSQAILGTEAFF. In DNA, the CDR3 is TGTGCCAGCAGCCAGGCGATTTTGGGGACTGAAGCTTTCTTT. Full variable domain (missing parts from reference TRBV14 and TRBJ1-1): EAGVTQFPSHSVIEKGQTVTLRCDPISGHDNLYWYRRVMGKEIKFLLHFVKESKQDESGMPNNRFLAERTGGTYSTLKVQPAELEDSGVYFCASSQAILGTEAFFGQGTRLTVV.

This clone showed up just a few times. The chain uses TRBV10-3 and TRBJ2-1; D unclear. CDR1 is ENHRY and CDR2 is SYGVKD in the germline V gene. V lost 0 bases, J lost 8 bases, and 5 bases lay in between. The CDR3 has 12 residues. The CDR3 DNA sequence: TGTGCCATCAGTGAGTCCGGTGATGAGCAGTTCTTC. It codes for CAISESGDEQFF.

The rearrangement uses TRBV20-1 and TRBJ1-2, with D unresolved. The length of the CDR3 is 11 residues. Trimming pared 3 bases from V and 3 bases from J, leaving 5 bases between. Germline assignment: CDR1 DFQATT and CDR2 SNEGSKA (reference sequence). The CDR3 DNA reads as TGCAGTGCTAGCGCGGACTATGGCTACACCTTC. Protein sequence: CSASADYGYTF.

There are a few counts of this clone. This sequence joins TRBV7-2 and TRBJ2-3, with TRBD2 matching 14 bases. Germline assignment: CDR1 SGHTA and CDR2 FQGNSA. The V and J ends lost 5 bases and 5 bases, in that order; junction bases with no gene match: 6. The CDR3 length is 16 residues. The CDR3 DNA reads as TGTGCCAGCAGCCGACTAGCGGGGGGGCAAGGAGATACGCAGTATTTT. As protein: CASSRLAGGQGDTQYF.

The rearrangement uses TRBV14 and TRBJ2-3; 10 bases match TRBD2. V lost 4 bases to trimming and J lost 2 bases; unmatched junction nucleotides: 6. This CDR3 is 16 amino acids long. Germline CDR1 reads SGHDN; CDR2 reads FVKESK. In DNA form, the CDR3 reads TGTGCCAGCAGCCCCCGGACTAGCGGATCCACAGATACGCAGTATTTT. Translated, it gives CASSPRTSGSTDTQYF.

This clone showed up just a few times. V and J are TRBV27 and TRBJ2-1, with TRBD2 matching 8 bases. With V trimmed by 5 bases and J by 4 bases, 7 bases remained unmatched. CDR1 and CDR2 (germline): MNHEY, SMNVEV (reference sequence). The CDR3 contains 15 residues. The CDR3, as DNA: TGTGCCAGCAGTCCAGATAGCGGGACATACAATGAGCAGTTCTTC. Amino acid sequence: CASSPDSGTYNEQFF.

A word on this clone: Other DNA sequences in the sample encode the same CDR3. The chain has TRBV6-5 and TRBJ2-3, with D maybe TRBD1 (6 bases). Trimming took off 9 bases at V and 1 base at J, with 11 bases between the two ends. CDR3 length equals 13 residues. The germline gives CDR1 MNHEY, CDR2 SVGAGI. The CDR3, as DNA: TGTGCCAGTACAGGGCCCGGCACAGATACGCAGTATTTT. This sequence encodes CASTGPGTDTQYF.

This clone appeared a few times. The rearrangement uses TRBV5-1 and TRBJ2-6, with D possibly matching TRBD1 (6 bases). CDR1 and CDR2 from the germline V gene are SGHRS and YFSETQ. Trimming stripped 3 bases from V and 4 bases from J, with 8 bases between. This CDR3 region has 14 residues. In DNA, the CDR3 is TGCGCCAGCAGCTCAGGGGTCGGGGCCAACGTCCTGACTTTC. It codes for CASSSGVGANVLTF.

This clone was seen more than once but under ten times. The rearrangement links TRBV28 to TRBJ2-5; 10 bases map to TRBD1. The CDR3 covers 16 residues. Germline V CDR1 and CDR2: MDHEN, SYDVKM. V lost 6 bases to trimming and J lost 4 bases; unmatched junction nucleotides: 11. In nucleotides, the CDR3 is TGTGCCAGCAGATCTCGACAGGGGGCGGTTAGAGAGACCCAGTACTTC. Amino acid sequence: CASRSRQGAVRETQYF.

The genes are TRBV2 and TRBJ1-6; TRBD1 aligns across 10 bases. With V trimmed by 8 bases and J by 7 bases, 2 bases remained unmatched. CDR3 size: 13 residues. Germline V CDR1 and CDR2: SNHLY, FYNNEI. The CDR3 sequence: CASGGQGNSPLHF. CDR3 nucleotide sequence: TGTGCCAGCGGGGGACAGGGGAATTCACCCCTCCACTTT.

The sample holds a few counts of this clone. This sequence joins TRBV9 and TRBJ2-2; the D gene is possibly TRBD2 (5 bases). The CDR3 has 17 residues. Germline V gene data show CDR1 as SGDLS and CDR2 as YYNGEE. The V gene lost 4 bases and the J gene lost 0 bases, with 16 bases spanning the gap. CDR3 coding DNA: TGTGCCAGCAGCATTGCCGCCGGGGTCTCGAACACCGGGGAGCTGTTTTTT. Translated: CASSIAAGVSNTGELFF.

This clone was counted between two and nine times. The rearrangement uses TRBV28 and TRBJ1-5; D remains ambiguous. CDR1 MDHEN and CDR2 SYDVKM come from the germline V gene. Deletions cut 7 bases from V and 5 bases from J, with 9 bases between. The CDR3 consists of 12 residues. The CDR3 loop is CASNGGYQPQHF. The DNA of the CDR3 is TGTGCCAGCAATGGCGGGTATCAGCCCCAGCATTTT.

The rearrangement uses TRBV4-3 and TRBJ2-7; D might be TRBD2 (5 bases). The ends were cut back, 2 bases at V and 1 base at J, with 12 bases in the middle. CDR1 is LGHNA, CDR2 YSLEER, per germline. There are 15 residues in the CDR3. CDR3 residues: CASSQSRDQSYEQYF. The CDR3 DNA reads as TGCGCCAGCAGCCAAAGTCGGGATCAGTCCTACGAGCAGTACTTC.

In this sample, this clone turned up a few times. This sequence joins TRBV2 and TRBJ2-1; 11 nucleotides match TRBD2. V dropped 5 bases and J dropped 5; count of bases not matched to a gene: 5. The germline gives CDR1 SNHLY, CDR2 FYNNEI. The CDR3 is 15 amino acids. CDR3 region: CASSLAGGPHNEQFF. The CDR3 DNA follows: TGTGCCAGCAGTTTAGCGGGGGGGCCCCACAATGAGCAGTTCTTC.

In its sample, this clone was seen a few times. V usage is TRBV27 and J usage is TRBJ1-2, with TRBD1 as a possible D gene (6 bases). CDR1 and CDR2 (germline): MNHEY, SMNVEV (reference sequence). This CDR3 has 13 amino acids. V lost 4 bases, J lost 6 bases, and 12 bases lay in between. CDR3 region: CASSSPGANGYTF. The CDR3 DNA follows: TGTGCCAGCAGTTCCCCAGGGGCGAATGGCTACACCTTC.

This clone was counted only a few times. The chain combines TRBV5-6 with TRBJ2-7; a possible D gene is TRBD1 (6 bases). V was cut by 0 bases and J by 0 bases, with 7 bases left in between. The length of the CDR3 is 14 residues. CDR1 is SGHDT, CDR2 YYEEEE, per germline. CDR3 region: CASSLAGVSYEQYF. CDR3 DNA: TGTGCCAGCAGCTTGGCAGGGGTCTCCTACGAGCAGTACTTC. Full variable domain (rest looked up from reference TRBV5-6 and TRBJ2-7): DAGVTQSPTHLIKTRGQQVTLRCSPKSGHDTVSWYQQALGQGPQFIFQYYEEEERQRGNFPDRFSGHQFPNYSSELNVNALLLGDSALYLCASSLAGVSYEQYFGPGTRLTVT.

This rearrangement joins TRBV7-2 to TRBJ2-1; 9 bases map to TRBD2. CDR1 is SGHTA, CDR2 FQGNSA, per germline. J lost 10 bases, V lost 1 base, and 8 bases had no gene match. The CDR3 consists of 15 residues. CDR3 sequence (DNA): TGTGCCAGCAGCTTAGTGGGACTAGCACGTTGGGAGCAGTTCTTC. It yields the protein CASSLVGLARWEQFF.

The chain combines TRBV19 with TRBJ2-5; the D is unclear. The CDR3 consists of 13 residues. V lost 4 bases and J lost 1, with 7 bases in between. The V gene's germline CDR1 is LNHDA and CDR2 SQIVND (reference sequence). CDR3 amino acids: CASSTDLQETQYF. CDR3 DNA sequence: TGTGCCAGTAGTACGGACCTCCAAGAGACCCAGTACTTC.

This clone was observed a handful of times. V gene TRBV6-1 combines with J gene TRBJ2-3, with TRBD1 matching over 8 bases. In germline, CDR1 is MNHNS, CDR2 SASEGT. This CDR3 comprises 15 residues. The trim removed 2 bases at V and 8 bases at J, leaving 9 bases unmatched. CDR3 DNA: TGTGCCAGCAGTGAACCGGGACAGGTGGGTGGTACGCAGTATTTT. Its protein is CASSEPGQVGGTQYF.

This chain connects TRBV29-1 to TRBJ2-1; D assignment may be TRBD1 or TRBD2 (5 bases each). Germline-derived CDR1 and CDR2 are SQVTM and ANQGSEA. The CDR3 runs to 15 residues. V lost 4 bases and J lost 3, with 16 bases in between. This chain's CDR3 is CSVVFTRGNYNEQFF. The DNA for the CDR3 is TGCAGCGTTGTGTTTACGAGGGGAAACTACAATGAGCAGTTCTTC.

This clone has just a few counts. The gene calls are TRBV4-1 and TRBJ2-3; 9 nucleotides align to TRBD1. This CDR3 is 16 amino acids long. V shed 0 bases and J 6 bases; nucleotides not matched to a gene: 7. From germline, CDR1 is MGHRA and CDR2 YSYEKL. The CDR3 region is CASSQDGTGTFDTQYF. CDR3 DNA sequence: TGCGCCAGCAGCCAAGACGGGACAGGGACCTTTGATACGCAGTATTTT.

This clone was observed a few times. J is TRBJ2-1 and V is TRBV5-4, with D possibly being TRBD1 (6 bases). CDR1 SGHNT and CDR2 YYREEE come from the germline V gene (reference sequence). V lost 1 base and J lost 3, with 14 bases in between. This CDR3 comprises 16 residues. The CDR3 bases are TGTGCCAGCAGCTTGTCGGGACAAGGATTCTACAATGAGCAGTTCTTC. Its translation is CASSLSGQGFYNEQFF.

V and J are TRBV14 and TRBJ1-2; 8 nucleotides agree with TRBD1. This CDR3 spans 12 amino acids. Trimming removed 3 bases from V and 7 bases from J; junction bases left unmatched: 1. CDR1 is SGHDN, CDR2 FVKESK, per germline. The CDR3 reads CASSHDRGGYTF. The DNA of the CDR3 is TGTGCCAGCAGCCACGACAGGGGTGGCTACACCTTC.